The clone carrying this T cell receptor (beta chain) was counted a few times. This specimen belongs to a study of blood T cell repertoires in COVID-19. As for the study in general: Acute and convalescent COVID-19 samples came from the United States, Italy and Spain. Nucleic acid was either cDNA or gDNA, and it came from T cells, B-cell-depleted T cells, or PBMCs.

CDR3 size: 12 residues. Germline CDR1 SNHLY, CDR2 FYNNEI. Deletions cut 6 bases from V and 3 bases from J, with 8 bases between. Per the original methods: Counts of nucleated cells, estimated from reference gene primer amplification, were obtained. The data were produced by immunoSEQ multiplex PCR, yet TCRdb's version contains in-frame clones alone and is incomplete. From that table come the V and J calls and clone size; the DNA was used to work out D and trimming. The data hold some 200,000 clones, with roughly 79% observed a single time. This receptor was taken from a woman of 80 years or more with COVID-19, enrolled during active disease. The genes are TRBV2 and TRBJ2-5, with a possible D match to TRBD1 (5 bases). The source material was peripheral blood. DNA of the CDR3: TGTGCCAGCAGGCCCAGGGAAGAGACCCAGTACTTC. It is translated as CASRPREETQYF.